The 12 T cell receptor beta chains reported below all come from one sample, sequenced in a study of shared clonotypes between healthy human individuals. CD45RO-negative, CCR7-selected cells formed the naive CD8 fraction, which excluded terminally differentiated effector memory CD45RA+ cells. Assay used: immunoSEQ multiplex PCR; TCRdb lists only in-frame clones, some missing. The table includes about 2.2 million clones, 80% to 95% detected once. The sample taken for sequencing was naive CD8+ T cells from PBMCs. The receptors originated from a man between 18 and 29 years old in good health. Some clones in this sample may be carry-over from other donors' samples.

The rearrangement joins TRBV19 to TRBJ2-7; D call uncertain. From germline, CDR1 is LNHDA and CDR2 SQIVND (reference sequence). V lost 6 bases, J lost 0 bases, and 12 bases lay in between. CDR3 size: 14 residues. The CDR3 spells CASRLDRDSYEQYF. CDR3 DNA sequence: TGTGCCAGTAGGTTGGACCGCGACTCCTACGAGCAGTACTTC.

J is TRBJ2-5 and V is TRBV6-6, with a tentative D call TRBD2 (5 bases). Germline V gene sequence: CDR1 MNHNY, CDR2 SVGAGI (reference sequence). The CDR3 extends over 14 amino acids. With 0 bases removed from V and 6 bases from J, the gap between germline ends came to 11 bases. The CDR3 nucleotides read TGTGCCAGCAGTTACTCAGAGGGCTGGAAGACCCAGTACTTC. Translated, it gives CASSYSEGWKTQYF.

This chain connects TRBV7-9 to TRBJ1-5; 9 bases are shared with TRBD1. V dropped 4 bases and J dropped 7; count of bases not matched to a gene: 5. This CDR3 is 14 amino acids long. Germline V gene lookup returns CDR1 SEHNR and CDR2 FQNEAQ (reference sequence). CDR3 nucleotides: TGTGCCAGCAGCTCGAACGGACAGGGGCAGCCCCAGCATTTT. This sequence encodes CASSSNGQGQPQHF.

This chain connects TRBV29-1 to TRBJ1-2; D perhaps matches TRBD1 (5 bases). Germline values: CDR1 SQVTM, CDR2 ANQGSEA. Trimming took off 1 base at V and 8 bases at J, with 17 bases between the two ends. This CDR3 is built from 14 residues. This CDR3 is CSVEGGLLKWGYTF. The CDR3 DNA is TGCAGCGTTGAAGGGGGACTGCTAAAATGGGGCTACACCTTC.

The chain combines TRBV28 with TRBJ2-7; D remains unclear. The CDR3 extends over 13 amino acids. With 6 bases removed from V and 2 bases from J, the gap between germline ends came to 11 bases. Germline V lookup: CDR1 MDHEN, CDR2 SYDVKM. This CDR3 reads CASSPSIPYEQYF. The DNA for the CDR3 is TGTGCCAGCAGCCCCTCAATCCCCTACGAGCAGTACTTC.

The chain links TRBV15 to TRBJ2-3, with D perhaps TRBD1 (6 bases). V gave up 3 bases and J gave up 1 base, with 14 bases separating them. The CDR3 contains 16 residues. Germline loops: CDR1 LNHNV, CDR2 YYDKDF (reference sequence). The CDR3 loop is CATSSGTSFGTDTQYF. CDR3 nucleotides: TGTGCCACCAGCAGCGGGACATCATTTGGCACAGATACGCAGTATTTT. Looking up the rest from reference TRBV15 and TRBJ2-3 gives the full variable domain: DAMVIQNPRYQVTQFGKPVTLSCSQTLNHNVMYWYQQKSSQAPKLLFHYYDKDFNNEADTPDNFQSRRPNTSFCFLDIRSPGLGDTAMYLCATSSGTSFGTDTQYFGPGTRLTVL.

This chain connects TRBV6-1 to TRBJ2-7, with no clear D. CDR3 length: 14 amino acids. Germline V lookup: CDR1 MNHNS, CDR2 SASEGT. V lost 7 bases and J lost 2, with 15 bases in between. DNA for the CDR3: TGTGCCAGCACCTATCCGGGCGGAACCTACGAGCAGTACTTC. Translated, it gives CASTYPGGTYEQYF.

The J gene is TRBJ1-5, the V gene TRBV7-8; 9 bases are shared with TRBD1. Germline-derived CDR1 and CDR2 are SGHVS and FQNEAQ. V was clipped by 5 bases and J by 5 bases; unmatched bases: 7. The CDR3 loop spans 15 amino acids. The CDR3 DNA reads TGTGCCAGCAGCCCGGACAGGGGTTTTTATCAGCCCCAGCATTTT. Its translation: CASSPDRGFYQPQHF.

This clone was observed once. The chain joins TRBV4-2 to TRBJ2-1; 8 bases fit TRBD2. Germline-derived CDR1 and CDR2 are LGHNA and YNFKEQ. The V segment lost 6 bases and the J segment 8 bases; nucleotides outside the gene matches: 6. The CDR3 totals 13 residues. The CDR3 sequence is CASSEREIDEQFF. In DNA, the CDR3 is TGTGCCAGCAGTGAGCGGGAGATCGATGAGCAGTTCTTC.

This CDR3 is CASSTRQGTEAFF. CDR3 DNA: TGTGCCAGCAGCACTAGACAGGGCACTGAAGCTTTCTTT. J is TRBJ1-1 and V is TRBV28; 7 nucleotides agree with TRBD1. J was trimmed by 4 bases and V by 6 bases; bases with no gene match: 5. The CDR3 sequence is 13 residues long. Germline V CDR1 and CDR2: MDHEN, SYDVKM.

This sequence joins TRBV28 and TRBJ1-3, with 9 bases fitting TRBD1. The ends lost 5 bases at V and 1 base at J; junction bases unmatched: 9. The CDR3 loop spans 17 amino acids. Per germline, CDR1 MDHEN and CDR2 SYDVKM. CDR3 in DNA: TGTGCCAGCAGTCGCCCGCGGGACAGGGAATCTGGAAACACCATATATTTT. Encoded protein: CASSRPRDRESGNTIYF.

The CDR3: CASSPNWAPGTDTQYF. CDR3 bases: TGTGCCAGCTCACCCAATTGGGCCCCTGGCACAGATACGCAGTATTTT. The chain employs TRBV18 and TRBJ2-3; D is undetermined. The CDR3 runs 16 residues. From germline, CDR1 is KGHSH and CDR2 LQKENI. Trimming left V 3 bases short and J 1 base short, with 14 bases between. Using reference TRBV18 and TRBJ2-3 for the parts outside the CDR3, the full variable domain is NAGVMQNPRHLVRRRGQEARLRCSPMKGHSHVYWYRQLPEEGLKFMVYLQKENIIDESGMPKERFSAEFPKEGPSILRIQQVVRGDSAAYFCASSPNWAPGTDTQYFGPGTRLTVL.